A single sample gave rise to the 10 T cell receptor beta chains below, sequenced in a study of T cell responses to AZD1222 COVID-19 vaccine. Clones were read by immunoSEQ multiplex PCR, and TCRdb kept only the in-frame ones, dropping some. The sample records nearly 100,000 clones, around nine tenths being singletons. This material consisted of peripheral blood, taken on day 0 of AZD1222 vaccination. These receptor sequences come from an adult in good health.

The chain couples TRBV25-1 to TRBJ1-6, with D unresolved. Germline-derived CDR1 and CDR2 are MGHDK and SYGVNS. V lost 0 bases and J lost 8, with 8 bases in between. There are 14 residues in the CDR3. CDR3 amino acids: CASSEYTRDSPLHF. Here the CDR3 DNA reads TGTGCCAGCAGTGAATATACGAGGGATTCACCCCTCCACTTT.

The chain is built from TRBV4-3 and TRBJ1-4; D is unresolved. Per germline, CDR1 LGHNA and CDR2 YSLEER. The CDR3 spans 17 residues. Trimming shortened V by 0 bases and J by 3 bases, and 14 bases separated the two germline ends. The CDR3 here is CASSQDQVTRANEKLFF. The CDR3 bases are TGCGCCAGCAGCCAAGATCAGGTCACTCGGGCTAATGAAAAACTGTTTTTT.

The CDR3 coding sequence is TGTGCCAGCTCACCTGTAACAGCGGATAGCAATCAGCCCCAGCATTTT. Translating gives CASSPVTADSNQPQHF. The chain carries TRBV18 and TRBJ1-5; D is uncertain. V lost 3 bases to trimming and J lost 0 bases, with 12 bases between them. The CDR3 totals 16 residues. Per germline, CDR1 KGHSH and CDR2 LQKENI. The variable domain in full, completed from reference TRBV18 and TRBJ1-5, reads NAGVMQNPRHLVRRRGQEARLRCSPMKGHSHVYWYRQLPEEGLKFMVYLQKENIIDESGMPKERFSAEFPKEGPSILRIQQVVRGDSAAYFCASSPVTADSNQPQHFGDGTRLSIL.

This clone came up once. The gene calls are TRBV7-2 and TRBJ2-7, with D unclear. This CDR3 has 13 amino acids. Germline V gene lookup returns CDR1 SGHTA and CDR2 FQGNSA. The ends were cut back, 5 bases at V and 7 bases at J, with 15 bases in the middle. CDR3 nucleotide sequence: TGTGCCAGCAGCACTGGCCCCTCGAGGGAGCAGTACTTC. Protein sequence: CASSTGPSREQYF.

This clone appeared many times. CDR3 DNA: TGCAGCGTTGCCAGGGGTACTGAAGCTTTCTTT. This codes for CSVARGTEAFF. The chain is built from TRBV29-1 and TRBJ1-1; TRBD1 is a possible D gene (6 bases). The V gene's germline CDR1 is SQVTM and CDR2 ANQGSEA. Trimming stripped 4 bases from V and 5 bases from J, with 8 bases between. The CDR3 contains 11 residues.

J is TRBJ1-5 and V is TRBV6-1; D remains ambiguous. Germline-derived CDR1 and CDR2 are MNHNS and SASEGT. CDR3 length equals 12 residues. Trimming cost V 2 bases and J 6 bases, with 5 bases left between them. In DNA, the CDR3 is TGTGCCAGCAGTGAACTTGTTCAGCCCCAGCATTTT. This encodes CASSELVQPQHF.

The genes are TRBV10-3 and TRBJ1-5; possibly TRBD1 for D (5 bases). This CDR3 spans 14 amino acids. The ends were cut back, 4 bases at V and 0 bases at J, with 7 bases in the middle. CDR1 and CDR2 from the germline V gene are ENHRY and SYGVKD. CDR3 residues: CAISVTVSNQPQHF. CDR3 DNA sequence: TGTGCCATCAGTGTGACAGTTAGCAATCAGCCCCAGCATTTT.

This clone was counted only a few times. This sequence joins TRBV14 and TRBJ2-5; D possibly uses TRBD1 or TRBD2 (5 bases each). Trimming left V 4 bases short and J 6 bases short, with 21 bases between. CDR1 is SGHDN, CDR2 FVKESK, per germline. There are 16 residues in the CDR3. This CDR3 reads CASSPLIGTLPKTQYF. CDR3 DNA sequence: TGTGCCAGCAGCCCTCTGATCGGGACCCTTCCGAAGACCCAGTACTTC.

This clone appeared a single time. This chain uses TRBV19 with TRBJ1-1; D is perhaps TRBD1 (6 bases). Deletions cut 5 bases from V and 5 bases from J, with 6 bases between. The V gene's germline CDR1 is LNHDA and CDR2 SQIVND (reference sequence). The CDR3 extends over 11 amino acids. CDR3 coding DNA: TGTGCCAGTAGTGACAGGACTGAAGCTTTCTTT. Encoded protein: CASSDRTEAFF.

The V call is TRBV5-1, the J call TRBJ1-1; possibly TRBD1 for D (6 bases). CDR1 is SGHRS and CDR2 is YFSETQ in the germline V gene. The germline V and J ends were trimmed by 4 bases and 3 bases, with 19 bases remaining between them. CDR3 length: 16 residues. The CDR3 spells CASSPTTGLGDTEAFF. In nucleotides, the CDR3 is TGCGCCAGCAGCCCAACGACAGGACTCGGGGACACTGAAGCTTTCTTT.